What follows describes a single T cell receptor beta chain. V was pared by 0 bases and J by 3 bases, with 10 bases between. This CDR3 contains 16 residues. CDR1 is SGHRS, CDR2 YFSETQ, per germline. This specimen comes from a study of blood T cell repertoires in COVID-19. Study as a whole: COVID-19 samples, acute and convalescent, were from the United States, Italy and Spain. The analysed material was cDNA or gDNA that came from T cells, B-cell-depleted T cells, or PBMCs.

In the original processing: The authors estimated nucleated cell counts from reference gene primer amplification. Clones were read by immunoSEQ multiplex PCR, and TCRdb kept only the in-frame ones, dropping some. That table furnishes V, J and clone size, whereas the DNA furnished D and trimming. The sample lists 200,000 to 300,000 clones, around 88% occurring once. The chain combines TRBV5-1 with TRBJ1-6; D unresolved. Input material: peripheral blood. This TCR was recovered from a man older than 75 with acute or convalescent COVID-19. This chain's CDR3 is CASSLGGQNYNSPLHF. The CDR3 DNA is TGCGCCAGCAGCTTGGGAGGCCAGAACTATAATTCACCCCTCCACTTT.